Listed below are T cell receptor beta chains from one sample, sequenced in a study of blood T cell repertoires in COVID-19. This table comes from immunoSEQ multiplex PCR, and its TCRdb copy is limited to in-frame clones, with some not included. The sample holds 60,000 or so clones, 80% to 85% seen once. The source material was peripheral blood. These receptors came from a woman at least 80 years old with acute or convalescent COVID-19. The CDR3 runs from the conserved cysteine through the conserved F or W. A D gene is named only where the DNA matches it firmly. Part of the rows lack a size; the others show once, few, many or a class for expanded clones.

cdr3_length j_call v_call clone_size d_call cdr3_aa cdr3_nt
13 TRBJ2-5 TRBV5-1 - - CASSFGGGETQYF TGCGCCAGCAGCTTTGGGGGCGGTGAGACCCAGTACTTC
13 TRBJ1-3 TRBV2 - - CASSGSGAYTIYF TGTGCCAGCAGTGGGTCAGGGGCGTACACCATATATTTT
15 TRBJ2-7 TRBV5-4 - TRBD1 CASSSGQDSSYEQYF TGTGCCAGCAGCTCCGGACAGGATAGCTCCTACGAGCAGTACTTC
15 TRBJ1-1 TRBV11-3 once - CASSRGDGGVTEAFF TGTGCCAGCAGCCGTGGGGACGGCGGGGTCACTGAAGCTTTCTTT
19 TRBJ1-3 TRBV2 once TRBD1 CASSELPGQGVSGQNTIYF TGTGCCAGCAGTGAACTCCCGGGACAGGGGGTTTCAGGGCAAAACACCATATATTTT
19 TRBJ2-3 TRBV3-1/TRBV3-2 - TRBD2 CASSQVLGSGGSSTDTQYF TGTGCCAGCAGCCAAGTCTTGGGTAGCGGGGGGTCTAGCACAGATACGCAGTATTTT
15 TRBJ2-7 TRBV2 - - CASSEGVLAGGEQYF TGTGCCAGCAGTGAAGGAGTTTTAGCAGGAGGCGAGCAGTACTTC
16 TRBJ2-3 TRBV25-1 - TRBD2 CASSRKRGGHPDTQYF TGTGCCAGCAGTCGCAAACGGGGGGGACACCCAGATACGCAGTATTTT
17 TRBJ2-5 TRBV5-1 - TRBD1 CASSSTVGQGAGETQYF TGCGCCAGCAGCTCGACAGTAGGACAGGGGGCCGGGGAGACCCAGTACTTC
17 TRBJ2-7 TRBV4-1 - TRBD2 CASSQVASGRDSYEQYF TGCGCCAGCAGCCAAGTGGCTAGCGGGCGTGACTCCTACGAGCAGTACTTC
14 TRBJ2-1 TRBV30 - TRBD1 CAWSVWTGVDEQFF TGTGCCTGGAGTGTTTGGACAGGGGTGGATGAGCAGTTCTTC
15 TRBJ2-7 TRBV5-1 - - CASSYGTGRSYEQYF TGCGCCAGCAGTTATGGAACAGGCCGCTCCTACGAGCAGTACTTC
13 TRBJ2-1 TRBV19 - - CASTPDSYNEQFF TGTGCCAGTACCCCGGACAGTTACAATGAGCAGTTCTTC
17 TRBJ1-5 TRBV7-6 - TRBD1 CASSSGQGGLSNQPQHF TGTGCCAGCAGCTCCGGACAGGGGGGGCTAAGCAATCAGCCCCAGCATTTT
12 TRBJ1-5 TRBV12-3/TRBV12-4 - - CASSRLAQPQHF TGTGCCAGCAGCAGACTGGCTCAGCCCCAGCATTTT